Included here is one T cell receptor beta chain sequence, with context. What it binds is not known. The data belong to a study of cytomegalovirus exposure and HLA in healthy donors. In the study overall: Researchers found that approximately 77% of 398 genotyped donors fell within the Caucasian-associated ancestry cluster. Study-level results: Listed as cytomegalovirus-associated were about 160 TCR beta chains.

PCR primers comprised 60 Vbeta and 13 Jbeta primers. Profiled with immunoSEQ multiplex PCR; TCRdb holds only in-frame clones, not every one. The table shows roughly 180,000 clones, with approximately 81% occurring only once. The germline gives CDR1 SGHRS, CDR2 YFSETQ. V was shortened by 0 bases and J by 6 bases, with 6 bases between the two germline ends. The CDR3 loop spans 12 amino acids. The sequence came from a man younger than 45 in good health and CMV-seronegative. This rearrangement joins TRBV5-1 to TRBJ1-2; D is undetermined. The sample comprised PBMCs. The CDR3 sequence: CASSLAGDGYTF. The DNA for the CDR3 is TGCGCCAGCAGCTTGGCCGGGGATGGCTACACCTTC.